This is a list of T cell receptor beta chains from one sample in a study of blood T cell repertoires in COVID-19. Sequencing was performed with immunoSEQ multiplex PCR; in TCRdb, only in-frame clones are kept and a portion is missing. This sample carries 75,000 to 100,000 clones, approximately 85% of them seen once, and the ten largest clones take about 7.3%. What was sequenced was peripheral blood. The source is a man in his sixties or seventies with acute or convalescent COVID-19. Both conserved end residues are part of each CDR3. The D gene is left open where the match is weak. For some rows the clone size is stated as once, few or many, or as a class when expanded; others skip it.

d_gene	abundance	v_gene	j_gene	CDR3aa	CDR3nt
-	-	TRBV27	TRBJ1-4	CASSHTTQGTNEKLFF	TGTGCCAGCAGCCACACTACTCAGGGCACTAATGAAAAACTGTTTTTT
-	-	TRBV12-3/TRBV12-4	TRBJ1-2	CASSLGAEYGYTF	TGTGCCAGCAGTTTAGGGGCCGAATATGGCTACACCTTC
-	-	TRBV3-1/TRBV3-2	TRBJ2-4	CASSQDRGAIAKNIQYF	TGTGCCAGCAGCCAAGATCGGGGGGCAATAGCCAAAAACATTCAGTACTTC
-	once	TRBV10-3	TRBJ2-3	CAISPRAASTDTQYF	TGTGCCATCAGCCCCAGGGCAGCCTCCACAGATACGCAGTATTTT
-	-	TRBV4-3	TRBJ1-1	CASSQDHGKSPNTEAFF	TGCGCCAGCAGCCAAGATCACGGGAAGAGCCCGAACACTGAAGCTTTCTTT
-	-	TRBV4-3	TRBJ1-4	CASSQTWGTPTGKLFF	TGCGCCAGCAGCCAAACGTGGGGGACACCTACGGGGAAACTGTTTTTT
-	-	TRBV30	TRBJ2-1	CAWSEGYEQFF	TGTGCCTGGAGTGAGGGGTATGAGCAGTTCTTC
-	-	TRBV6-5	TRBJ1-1	CASSSPGGTEAFF	TGTGCCAGCAGTTCCCCCGGCGGAACTGAAGCTTTCTTT
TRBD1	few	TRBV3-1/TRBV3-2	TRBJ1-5	CASSRGQGSNQPQHF	TGTGCCAGCAGCAGGGGACAGGGGAGCAATCAGCCCCAGCATTTT
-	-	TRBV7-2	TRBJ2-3	CASSFQVSTDTQYF	TGTGCCAGCAGCTTCCAGGTTAGCACAGATACGCAGTATTTT
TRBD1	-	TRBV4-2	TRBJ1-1	CASSQGETGGSRAFF	TGTGCCAGCAGCCAAGGCGAGACAGGGGGTTCTAGAGCTTTCTTT
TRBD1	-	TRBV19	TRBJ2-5	CASSIDRELQETQYF	TGTGCCAGTAGTATCGACAGGGAACTTCAAGAGACCCAGTACTTC
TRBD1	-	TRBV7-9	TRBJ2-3	CASTGTGSTDTQYF	TGTGCCAGCACCGGGACAGGAAGCACAGATACGCAGTATTTT
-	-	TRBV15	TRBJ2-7	CATSRGAGFGYEQYF	TGTGCCACCAGCAGAGGGGCAGGGTTCGGCTACGAGCAGTACTTC
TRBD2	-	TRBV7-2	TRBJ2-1	CASIPRGSSGSYDEQFF	TGTGCCAGCATCCCTAGGGGGTCTAGCGGGAGTTACGATGAGCAGTTCTTC
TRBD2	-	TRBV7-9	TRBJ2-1	CASSWGLADNEQFF	TGTGCCAGCAGCTGGGGACTAGCGGACAATGAGCAGTTCTTC
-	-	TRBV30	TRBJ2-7	CAWSSHLPAAYEQYF	TGTGCCTGGAGTTCCCATTTGCCTGCGGCCTACGAGCAGTACTTC
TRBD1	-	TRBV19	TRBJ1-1	CASSTSDRGDTEAFF	TGTGCCAGTAGTACCTCGGACAGGGGAGACACTGAAGCTTTCTTT
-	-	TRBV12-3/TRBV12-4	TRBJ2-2	CASSPVAELFF	TGTGCCAGCAGTCCTGTGGCGGAGCTGTTTTTT
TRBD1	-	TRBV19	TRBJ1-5	CASSIFPNRGDQPQHF	TGTGCCAGTAGTATATTTCCAAACAGGGGCGATCAGCCCCAGCATTTT
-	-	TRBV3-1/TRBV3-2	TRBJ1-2	CASSQPGVHGYTF	TGTGCCAGCAGCCAACCCGGGGTCCATGGCTACACCTTC
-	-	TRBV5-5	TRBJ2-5	CASSLQGGETQYF	TGTGCCAGCAGCTTGCAAGGGGGAGAGACCCAGTACTTC
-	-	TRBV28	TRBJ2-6	CASLTQGSGANVLTF	TGTGCCAGCCTTACCCAGGGCTCTGGGGCCAACGTCCTGACTTTC
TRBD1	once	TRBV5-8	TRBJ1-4	CASSWGQGQVEKLFF	TGTGCCAGCAGCTGGGGACAGGGCCAAGTTGAAAAACTGTTTTTT
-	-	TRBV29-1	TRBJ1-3	CSVPRQGSLGNTIYF	TGCAGCGTTCCCCGCCAGGGCTCCCTCGGAAACACCATATATTTT
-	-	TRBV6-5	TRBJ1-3	CASIPRDMRNTIYF	TGTGCCAGCATTCCCCGGGACATGAGAAACACCATATATTTT
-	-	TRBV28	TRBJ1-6	CASSSGSSPLHF	TGTGCCAGCAGTTCCGGGTCTTCACCCCTCCACTTT
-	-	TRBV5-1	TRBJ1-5	CASSLDGAKEPQHF	TGCGCCAGCAGCTTGGATGGAGCTAAGGAGCCCCAGCATTTT
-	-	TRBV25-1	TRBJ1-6	CASSLSGVGSSPLHF	TGTGCCAGCAGCCTCTCCGGCGTGGGGAGTTCACCCCTCCACTTT
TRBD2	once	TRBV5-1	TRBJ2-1	CASSSAPGLAGSNEQFF	TGCGCCAGCAGCTCAGCTCCGGGGCTAGCGGGATCAAATGAGCAGTTCTTC
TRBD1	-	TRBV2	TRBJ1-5	CASSLDRVNQPQHF	TGTGCCAGCAGCTTGGACAGGGTCAATCAGCCCCAGCATTTT
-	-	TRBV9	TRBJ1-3	CASSTTGIGNTIYF	TGTGCCAGCAGCACCACGGGGATCGGAAACACCATATATTTT
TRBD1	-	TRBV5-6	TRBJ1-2	CASIIMSGTGRYGYTF	TGTGCCAGCATCATTATGTCCGGGACAGGGCGTTATGGCTACACCTTC
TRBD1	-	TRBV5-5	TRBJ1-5	CASSQLGQGRQPQHF	TGTGCCAGCAGTCAGCTGGGACAGGGCCGTCAGCCCCAGCATTTT
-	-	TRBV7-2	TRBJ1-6	CASSLASIRSYNSPLHF	TGTGCCAGCAGCTTAGCCTCTATTCGCTCCTATAATTCACCCCTCCACTTT
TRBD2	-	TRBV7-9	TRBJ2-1	CASSSQGWRGAMNEQFF	TGTGCCAGCAGCTCCCAGGGCTGGCGGGGGGCCATGAATGAGCAGTTCTTC
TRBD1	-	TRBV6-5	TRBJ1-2	CASSLLQGEGGYTF	TGTGCCAGTTCCCTTCTACAGGGGGAAGGTGGCTACACCTTC
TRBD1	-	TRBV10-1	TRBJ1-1	CASSLGTGLAEAFF	TGCGCCAGCAGCCTCGGGACAGGGTTGGCTGAAGCTTTCTTT
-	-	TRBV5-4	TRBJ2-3	CASSFVSRTDTQYF	TGTGCCAGCAGCTTTGTGAGTCGCACAGATACGCAGTATTTT
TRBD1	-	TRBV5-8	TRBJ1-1	CASSWSMGQGSSEAFF	TGTGCCAGCAGCTGGAGTATGGGACAGGGTTCCTCTGAAGCTTTCTTT
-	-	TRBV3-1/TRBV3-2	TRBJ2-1	CASSQGAFNEQFF	TGTGCCAGCAGCCAAGGGGCTTTTAATGAGCAGTTCTTC
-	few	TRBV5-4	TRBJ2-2	CASSASTLNTGELFF	TGTGCCAGCAGCGCATCGACACTGAACACCGGGGAGCTGTTTTTT
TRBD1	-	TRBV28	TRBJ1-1	CASSFLAGTGRTEAFF	TGTGCCAGCAGTTTCCTCGCCGGGACAGGGAGGACTGAAGCTTTCTTT
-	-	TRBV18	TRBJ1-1	CASSATVGANTEAFF	TGTGCCAGCTCAGCTACGGTGGGAGCGAACACTGAAGCTTTCTTT
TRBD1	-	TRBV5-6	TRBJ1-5	CASSLGQGAGNQPQHF	TGTGCCAGCAGCTTGGGACAGGGGGCTGGAAATCAGCCCCAGCATTTT
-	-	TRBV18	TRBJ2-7	CASSPTTDEQYF	TGTGCCAGCTCACCCACCACAGACGAGCAGTACTTC
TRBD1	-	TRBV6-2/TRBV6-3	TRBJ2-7	CASSYGDREGGEQYF	TGTGCCAGCAGTTACGGCGACAGGGAAGGGGGCGAGCAGTACTTC
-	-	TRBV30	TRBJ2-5	CACPGPASMVETQYF	TGTGCCTGCCCCGGGCCGGCTAGCATGGTGGAGACCCAGTACTTC
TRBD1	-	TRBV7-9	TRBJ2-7	CASSLVLGTGPYEQYF	TGTGCCAGCAGCTTAGTTCTGGGGACAGGACCCTACGAGCAGTACTTC
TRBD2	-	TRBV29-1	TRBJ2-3	CSVDRRGESSTDTQYF	TGCAGCGTTGACCGCCGGGGGGAGTCTAGCACAGATACGCAGTATTTT
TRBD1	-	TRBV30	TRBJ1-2	CAWSIQGAYGYTF	TGTGCCTGGAGCATACAGGGGGCCTATGGCTACACCTTC